One sample yielded the 11 T cell receptor beta chains listed below, sequenced in a study of blood T cell repertoires in COVID-19. The method was immunoSEQ multiplex PCR; TCRdb's version includes in-frame clones alone and lacks a portion of them. The sample records 210,000 or so clones, over 75% being singletons. The sample consisted of peripheral blood. The receptors come from a human donor in a cohort sampled during active COVID-19.

The chain combines TRBV5-1 with TRBJ1-3; 7 bases agree with TRBD1. V gave up 7 bases and J gave up 3 bases; unmatched junction bases: 1. The length of the CDR3 is 12 residues. CDR1 is SGHRS, CDR2 YFSETQ, per germline. CDR3 region: CASRDSGNTIYF. CDR3 nucleotide sequence: TGCGCCAGCCGGGACAGTGGAAACACCATATATTTT. Together with reference TRBV5-1 and TRBJ1-3, the CDR3 gives the full variable domain: KAGVTQTPRYLIKTRGQQVTLSCSPISGHRSVSWYQQTPGQGLQFLFEYFSETQRNKGNFPGRFSGRQFSNSRSEMNVSTLELGDSALYLCASRDSGNTIYFGEGSWLTVV.

The chain is built from TRBV5-1 and TRBJ2-1, with D perhaps matching TRBD1 (5 bases). Germline loops: CDR1 SGHRS, CDR2 YFSETQ. V was cut by 4 bases and J by 5 bases, with 16 bases left in between. The CDR3 sequence is 15 residues long. CDR3 region: CASSRGSASHNEQFF. As DNA, the CDR3 is TGCGCCAGCAGCAGGGGTTCAGCATCACACAATGAGCAGTTCTTC.

Only one count was recorded for this clone. The chain joins TRBV5-4 to TRBJ1-3, with D perhaps matching TRBD1 (6 bases). The germline gives CDR1 SGHNT, CDR2 YYREEE (reference sequence). The CDR3 is 14 residues long. Between the trimmed V and J ends, which lost 5 bases and 0 bases, there was a span of 9 bases. CDR3 sequence (DNA): TGTGCCAGCAGACAGGGAGCCTCTGGAAACACCATATATTTT. It specifies CASRQGASGNTIYF.

The chain uses TRBV11-2 and TRBJ1-1; 7 bases agree with TRBD1. This CDR3 is 14 amino acids long. From germline, CDR1 is SGHAT and CDR2 FQNNGV. V lost 0 bases, J lost 4 bases, and 2 bases stayed unmatched. Here the CDR3 reads CASSLEQGFTEAFF. CDR3 bases: TGTGCCAGCAGCTTAGAACAGGGGTTCACTGAAGCTTTCTTT.

The chain carries TRBV7-3 and TRBJ2-5, with 8 bases identical to TRBD2. The V gene's germline CDR1 is SGHTA and CDR2 FQGTGA. After removal of 5 bases from V and 2 bases from J, the junction contained 10 bases not matched to a gene. This CDR3 region has 16 residues. The CDR3 is CASSRMAGGGQETQYF. The CDR3 nucleotides are TGTGCCAGCAGCCGCATGGCGGGAGGCGGGCAAGAGACCCAGTACTTC.

This chain uses TRBV29-1 with TRBJ2-3; TRBD2 matches 9 bases. Trimming took 8 bases from V and 6 from J; bases not matched to a gene: 9. Germline V lookup: CDR1 SQVTM, CDR2 ANQGSEA. CDR3 length equals 13 residues. This chain's CDR3 is CSTRLAGVDTQYF. In DNA form, the CDR3 reads TGCAGCACTCGTTTAGCGGGAGTGGATACGCAGTATTTT.

The chain is built from TRBV5-4 and TRBJ1-2; possible D gene TRBD1, 6 bases. CDR1 and CDR2 (germline): SGHNT, YYREEE (reference sequence). The CDR3 spans 14 residues. V was trimmed by 5 bases and J by 7 bases, leaving 18 bases between them. Here the CDR3 reads CASRYLQGGLGYTF. In DNA, the CDR3 is TGTGCCAGCAGATATTTACAGGGAGGGCTTGGCTACACCTTC.

The chain carries TRBV28 and TRBJ2-7; the D gene is possibly TRBD1 (5 bases). The V and J ends lost 2 bases and 5 bases respectively, with 22 bases between them. This CDR3 contains 17 residues. Germline values: CDR1 MDHEN, CDR2 SYDVKM. The CDR3 sequence: CASSLRVTTQLDNEQYF. CDR3 nucleotide sequence: TGTGCCAGCAGTTTAAGGGTTACCACCCAACTGGACAACGAGCAGTACTTC.

The chain combines TRBV19 with TRBJ1-3; TRBD1 matches 7 bases. Trimming took 6 bases from V and 0 from J; bases not matched to a gene: 8. CDR1 is LNHDA and CDR2 is SQIVND in the germline V gene (reference sequence). This CDR3 has 16 residues. This CDR3 is CASSRQGTVSGNTIYF. The CDR3 coding sequence is TGTGCCAGTAGCAGACAGGGAACCGTCTCTGGAAACACCATATATTTT.

V usage is TRBV7-3 and J usage is TRBJ2-7, with TRBD2 matching over 9 bases. V lost 1 base, J lost 5 bases, and 6 bases stayed unmatched. The CDR3 is 15 amino acids. From germline, CDR1 is SGHTA and CDR2 FQGTGA. The CDR3 sequence: CASSLMAGGPHEQYF. The CDR3 nucleotides read TGTGCCAGCAGCTTAATGGCGGGAGGGCCCCACGAGCAGTACTTC.

The chain carries TRBV7-9 and TRBJ1-2; TRBD1 might be the D (5 bases). Between the trimmed V and J ends, which lost 8 bases and 4 bases, there was a span of 20 bases. The germline V gene has CDR1 SEHNR and CDR2 FQNEAQ (reference sequence). This CDR3 is built from 15 residues. The CDR3 protein is CASPPPGFQGYGYTF. As DNA, the CDR3 is TGTGCCAGCCCCCCGCCCGGCTTCCAGGGCTATGGCTACACCTTC.